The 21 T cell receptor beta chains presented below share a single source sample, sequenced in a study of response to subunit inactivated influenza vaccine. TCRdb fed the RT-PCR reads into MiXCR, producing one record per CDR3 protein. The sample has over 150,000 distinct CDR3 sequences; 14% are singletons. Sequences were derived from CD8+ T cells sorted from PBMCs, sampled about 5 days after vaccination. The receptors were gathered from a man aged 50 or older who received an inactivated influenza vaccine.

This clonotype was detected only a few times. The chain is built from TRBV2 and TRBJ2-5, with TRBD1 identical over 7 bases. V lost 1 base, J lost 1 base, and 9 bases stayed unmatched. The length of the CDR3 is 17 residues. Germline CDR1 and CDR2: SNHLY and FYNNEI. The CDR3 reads CASSEVGSGQPQETQYF. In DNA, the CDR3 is TGTGCCAGCAGTGAAGTAGGATCGGGACAGCCCCAAGAGACCCAGTACTTC.

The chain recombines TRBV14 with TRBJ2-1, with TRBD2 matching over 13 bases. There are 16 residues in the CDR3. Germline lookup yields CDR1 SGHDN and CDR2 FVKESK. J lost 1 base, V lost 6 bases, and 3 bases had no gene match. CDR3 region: CASRRTSGSSYNEQFF. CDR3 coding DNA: TGTGCCAGCAGAAGGACTAGCGGGAGTTCCTACAATGAGCAGTTCTTC.

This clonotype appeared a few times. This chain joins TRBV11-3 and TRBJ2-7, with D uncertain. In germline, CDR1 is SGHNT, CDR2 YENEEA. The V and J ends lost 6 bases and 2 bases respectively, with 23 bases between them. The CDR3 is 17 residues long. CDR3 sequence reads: CASRSGFAQKDPYEQYF. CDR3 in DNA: TGTGCCAGCAGGTCCGGCTTTGCACAGAAAGATCCCTACGAGCAGTACTTC.

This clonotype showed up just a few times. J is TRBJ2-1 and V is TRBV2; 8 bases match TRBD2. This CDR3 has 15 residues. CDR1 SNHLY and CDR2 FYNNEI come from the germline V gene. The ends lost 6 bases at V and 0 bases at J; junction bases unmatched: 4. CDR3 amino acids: CASRLAVSSYNEQFF. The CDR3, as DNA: TGTGCCAGCAGACTAGCGGTAAGCTCCTACAATGAGCAGTTCTTC.

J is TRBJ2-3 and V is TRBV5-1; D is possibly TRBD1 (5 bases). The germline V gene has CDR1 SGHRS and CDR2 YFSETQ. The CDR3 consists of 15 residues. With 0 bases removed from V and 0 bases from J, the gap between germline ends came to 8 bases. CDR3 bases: TGCGCCAGCAGCTTGGAGGGGTATAGCACAGATACGCAGTATTTT. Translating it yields CASSLEGYSTDTQYF.

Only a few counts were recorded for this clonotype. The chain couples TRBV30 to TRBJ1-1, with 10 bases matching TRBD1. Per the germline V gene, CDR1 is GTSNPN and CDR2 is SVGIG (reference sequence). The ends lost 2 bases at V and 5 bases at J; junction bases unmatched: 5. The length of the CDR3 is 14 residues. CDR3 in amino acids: CAWSLDRGRTEAFF. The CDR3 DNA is TGTGCCTGGAGTCTAGACAGGGGGCGGACTGAAGCTTTCTTT.

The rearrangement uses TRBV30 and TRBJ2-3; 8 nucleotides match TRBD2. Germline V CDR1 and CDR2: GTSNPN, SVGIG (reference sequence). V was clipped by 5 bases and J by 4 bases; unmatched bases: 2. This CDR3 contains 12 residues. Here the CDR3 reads CAWREGSDTQYF. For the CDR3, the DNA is TGTGCCTGGCGGGAGGGCTCAGATACGCAGTATTTT.

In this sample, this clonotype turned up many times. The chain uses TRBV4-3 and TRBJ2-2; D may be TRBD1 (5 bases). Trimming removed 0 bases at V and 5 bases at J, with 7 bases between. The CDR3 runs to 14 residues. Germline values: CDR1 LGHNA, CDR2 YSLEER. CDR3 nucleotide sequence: TGCGCCAGCAGCCAAGATCCAGGGACCGGGGAGCTGTTTTTT. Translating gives CASSQDPGTGELFF.

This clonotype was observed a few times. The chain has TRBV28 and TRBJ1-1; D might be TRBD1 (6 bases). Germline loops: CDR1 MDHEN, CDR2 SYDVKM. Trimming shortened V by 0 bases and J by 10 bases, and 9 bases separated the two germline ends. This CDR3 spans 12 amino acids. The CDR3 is CASSLWGRGAFF. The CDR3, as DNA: TGTGCCAGCAGTTTATGGGGCAGGGGAGCTTTCTTT.

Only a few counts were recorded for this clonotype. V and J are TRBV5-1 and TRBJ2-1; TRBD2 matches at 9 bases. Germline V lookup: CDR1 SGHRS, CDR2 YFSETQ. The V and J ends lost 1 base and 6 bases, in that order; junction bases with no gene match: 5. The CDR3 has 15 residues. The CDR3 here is CASSLIAGAPNEQFF. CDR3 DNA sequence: TGCGCCAGCAGCTTGATAGCGGGAGCCCCCAATGAGCAGTTCTTC.

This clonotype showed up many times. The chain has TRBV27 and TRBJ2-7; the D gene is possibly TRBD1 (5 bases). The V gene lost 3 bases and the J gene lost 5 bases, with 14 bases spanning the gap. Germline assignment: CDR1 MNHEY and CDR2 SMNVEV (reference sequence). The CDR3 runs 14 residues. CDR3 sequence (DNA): TGTGCCAGCAGTTTGGCAGGGTATGGACACGAGCAGTACTTC. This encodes CASSLAGYGHEQYF.

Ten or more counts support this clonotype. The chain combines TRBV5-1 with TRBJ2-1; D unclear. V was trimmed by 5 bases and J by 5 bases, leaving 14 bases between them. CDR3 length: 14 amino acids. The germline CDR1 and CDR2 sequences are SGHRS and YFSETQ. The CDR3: CASSSPVGDNEQFF. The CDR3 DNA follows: TGCGCCAGCAGTTCACCCGTTGGGGACAATGAGCAGTTCTTC.

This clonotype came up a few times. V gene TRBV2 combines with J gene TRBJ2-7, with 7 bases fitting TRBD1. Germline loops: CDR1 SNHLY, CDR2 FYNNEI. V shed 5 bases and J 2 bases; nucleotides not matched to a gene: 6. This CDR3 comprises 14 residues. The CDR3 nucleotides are TGTGCCAGCAGTAGAGGACAGGATACCTACGAGCAGTACTTC. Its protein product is CASSRGQDTYEQYF. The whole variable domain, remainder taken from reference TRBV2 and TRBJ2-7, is EPEVTQTPSHQVTQMGQEVILRCVPISNHLYFYWYRQILGQKVEFLVSFYNNEISEKSEIFDDQFSVERPDGSNFTLKIRSTKLEDSAMYFCASSRGQDTYEQYFGPGTRLTVT.

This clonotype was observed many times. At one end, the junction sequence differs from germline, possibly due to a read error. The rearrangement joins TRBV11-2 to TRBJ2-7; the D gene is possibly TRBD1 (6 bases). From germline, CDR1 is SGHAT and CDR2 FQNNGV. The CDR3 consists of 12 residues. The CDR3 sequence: CASSLLLQGPHF. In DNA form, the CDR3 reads TGTGCCAGCAGCTTACTCCTTCAGGGGCCGCACTTC.

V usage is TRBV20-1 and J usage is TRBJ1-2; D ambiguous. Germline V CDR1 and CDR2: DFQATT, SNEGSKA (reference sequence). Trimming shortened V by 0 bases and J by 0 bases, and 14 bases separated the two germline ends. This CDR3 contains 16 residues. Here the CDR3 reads CSARDLGPNTNYGYTF. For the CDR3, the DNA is TGCAGTGCTAGAGATTTAGGCCCGAACACTAACTATGGCTACACCTTC.

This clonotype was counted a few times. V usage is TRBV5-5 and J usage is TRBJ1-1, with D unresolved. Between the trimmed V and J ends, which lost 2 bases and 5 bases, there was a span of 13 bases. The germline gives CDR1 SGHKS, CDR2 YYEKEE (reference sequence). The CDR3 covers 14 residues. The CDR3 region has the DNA TGTGCCAGCAGCTTAGAAGGAATTGGAACTGAAGCTTTCTTT. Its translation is CASSLEGIGTEAFF.

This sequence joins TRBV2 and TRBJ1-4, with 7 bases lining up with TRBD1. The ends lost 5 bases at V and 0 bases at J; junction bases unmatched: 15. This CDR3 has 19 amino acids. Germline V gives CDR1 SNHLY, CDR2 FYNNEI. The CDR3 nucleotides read TGTGCCAGCAGTCCCGACAGGGCTTGGAGGAATCCAACTAATGAAAAACTGTTTTTT. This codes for CASSPDRAWRNPTNEKLFF.

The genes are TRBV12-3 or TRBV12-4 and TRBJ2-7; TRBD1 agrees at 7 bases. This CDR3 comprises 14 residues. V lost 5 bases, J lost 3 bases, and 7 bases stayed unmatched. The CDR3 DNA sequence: TGTGCCAGCAGTGACAGGGCAGGGGGCTACGAGCAGTACTTC. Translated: CASSDRAGGYEQYF.

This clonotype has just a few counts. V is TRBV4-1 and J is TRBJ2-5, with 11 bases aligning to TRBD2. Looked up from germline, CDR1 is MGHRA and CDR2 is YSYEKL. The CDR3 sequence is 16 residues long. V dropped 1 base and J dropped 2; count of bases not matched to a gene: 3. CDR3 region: CASSQAASGGQETQYF. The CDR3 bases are TGCGCCAGCAGCCAAGCGGCTAGCGGGGGGCAAGAGACCCAGTACTTC.

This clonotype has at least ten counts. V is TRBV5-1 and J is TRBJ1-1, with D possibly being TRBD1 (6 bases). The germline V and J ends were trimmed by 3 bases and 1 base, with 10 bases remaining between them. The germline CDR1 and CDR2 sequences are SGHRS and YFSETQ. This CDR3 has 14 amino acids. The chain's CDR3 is CASSSGQPNTEAFF. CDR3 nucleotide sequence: TGCGCCAGCAGCTCTGGACAGCCGAACACTGAAGCTTTCTTT. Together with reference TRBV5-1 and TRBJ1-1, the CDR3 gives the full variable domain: KAGVTQTPRYLIKTRGQQVTLSCSPISGHRSVSWYQQTPGQGLQFLFEYFSETQRNKGNFPGRFSGRQFSNSRSEMNVSTLELGDSALYLCASSSGQPNTEAFFGQGTRLTVV.

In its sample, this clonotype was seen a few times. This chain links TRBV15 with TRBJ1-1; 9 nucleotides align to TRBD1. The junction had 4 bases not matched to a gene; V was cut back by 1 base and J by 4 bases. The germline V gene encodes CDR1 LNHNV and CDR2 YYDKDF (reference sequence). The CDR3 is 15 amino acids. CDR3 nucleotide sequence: TGTGCCACCAGCAGAGGGGACAGGGAGGGCACTGAAGCTTTCTTT. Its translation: CATSRGDREGTEAFF.